The rows below give T cell receptor beta chains drawn from one sample of a study of CD8 T cells in Susac syndrome. TCRdb re-derived calls from the immunoSEQ multiplex PCR reads in MiXCR, one entry per CDR3 protein. The table records 70,000 or so distinct CDR3 sequences, roughly 94% of them present only once. Sequencing was carried out using CD8+ T cells from PBMCs. Receptor source: a human donor in good health. CDR3s include the opening cysteine and the closing phenylalanine or tryptophan. The order of the fields is clone size, V gene, J gene, D gene, CDR3 DNA, CDR3 protein. A D gene is named only where the DNA matches it firmly. The size entry is marked missing in some rows and otherwise reads once, few, many or a size class.

NA	TRBV7-8	TRBJ1-2	NA	TGTGCCAGCAGCTTAGAAAGCCGGGGGGCATATGGCTACACCTTC	CASSLESRGAYGYTF
NA	TRBV7-9	TRBJ1-2	NA	TGTGCCAGCAGCTCGAACTATGGCTACACCTTC	CASSSNYGYTF
NA	TRBV7-6	TRBJ2-3	NA	TGTGCCAGCAGCTCATCCTTACTTATCACAGATACGCAGTATTTT	CASSSSLLITDTQYF
NA	TRBV6-1	TRBJ1-1	NA	TGTGCCAGCAGACCCGGGGGATTGGAAGCTTTCTTT	CASRPGGLEAFF
NA	TRBV24-1	TRBJ1-2	NA	TGTGCCACCAGTGGGACTCAGGACGCTCGAACAAGTGGCTACACCTTC	CATSGTQDARTSGYTF
NA	TRBV7-9	TRBJ2-7	NA	TGTGCCAGCAGCCCTACAGGGTTCGACGAGCAGTACTTC	CASSPTGFDEQYF
NA	TRBV7-3	TRBJ1-1	NA	TGTGCCAGCAGCTTAACTGTTGCAGGGATGAACACTGAAGCTTTCTTT	CASSLTVAGMNTEAFF
NA	TRBV5-6	TRBJ1-1	NA	TGTGCCACCCAGCCACAGGGATACACTGAAGCTTTCTTT	CATQPQGYTEAFF
NA	TRBV9	TRBJ2-1	NA	TGTGCCAGCAGCGTAGGGGCCGGGTTTGAGCAGTTCTTC	CASSVGAGFEQFF
NA	TRBV24-1	TRBJ2-1	NA	TGTGCCACCAGTGATTTCATGGGCGATGAGCAGTTCTTC	CATSDFMGDEQFF
NA	TRBV24-1	TRBJ1-2	NA	TGTGCCACCAGTGAAGGTAATGGCTACACCTTC	CATSEGNGYTF
NA	TRBV7-9	TRBJ2-4	NA	TGTGCCAGCAGCTTAGCGCGAACAGGGGGGGACATTCAGTACTTC	CASSLARTGGDIQYF
once	TRBV18	TRBJ1-2	NA	TGTGCCAGCTCAGCCGGGACCCCGCACGACTATGGCTACACCTTC	CASSAGTPHDYGYTF
NA	TRBV29-1	TRBJ1-2	NA	TGCAGCGTTGAATGGGAACACTATGGCTACACCTTC	CSVEWEHYGYTF
NA	TRBV11-2	TRBJ2-3	NA	TGTGCCAGCAGCCCGCGGTCTCAAGATACGCAGTATTTT	CASSPRSQDTQYF
NA	TRBV5-6	TRBJ2-7	NA	TGTGCCAGCAGCCCTGGACAGTCCTACTCCTACGAGCAGTACTTC	CASSPGQSYSYEQYF
once	TRBV19	TRBJ2-2	NA	TGTGCCAGTAGTTTCGGGACGGCGAACACCGGGGAGCTGTTTTTT	CASSFGTANTGELFF
once	TRBV29-1	TRBJ1-2	NA	TGCAGCGGGCTAGGGGGTATAGACTATGGCTACACCTTC	CSGLGGIDYGYTF
NA	TRBV27	TRBJ2-7	TRBD1	TGTGCCAGCGGGAAAGTGGCGGGACAGGGGCACTACGAGCAGTACTTC	CASGKVAGQGHYEQYF
NA	TRBV6-5	TRBJ2-2	NA	TGTGCCAGCAGTTACTCGGGGCCCGGGGAGCTGTTTTTT	CASSYSGPGELFF
NA	TRBV5-6	TRBJ2-3	TRBD2	TGTGCCAGCAGCTTGGGTCCTAGCGGGGGCACAGATACGCAGTATTTT	CASSLGPSGGTDTQYF
NA	TRBV23-1	TRBJ1-6	NA	TGCGCCAGCAGTCAATCAAAAGAAAAAGAGTCACCCCTCCACTTT	CASSQSKEKESPLHF
NA	TRBV9	TRBJ2-3	NA	TGTGCCAGCAGCGTAGCCCCGCGGGATAGCACAGATACGCAGTATTTT	CASSVAPRDSTDTQYF
NA	TRBV3-1	TRBJ1-5	NA	TGTGCCAGCAGCCAAGGAGGCCAGCCCCAGCATTTT	CASSQGGQPQHF
NA	TRBV29-1	TRBJ2-3	NA	TGCAGCGTTGCCGTACGGGGATTTCCCCCAGATACGCAGTATTTT	CSVAVRGFPPDTQYF
few	TRBV7-3	TRBJ1-1	TRBD1	TGTGCCAGCAGCCGATCCCGGGACAGTACGGAAGACACTGAAGCTTTCTTT	CASSRSRDSTEDTEAFF
once	TRBV9	TRBJ1-2	NA	TGTGCCAGCAGGGGGAAGAAGGGTGGGTTCACCTATGGCTACACCTTC	CASRGKKGGFTYGYTF
once	TRBV27	TRBJ2-3	NA	TGTGCCAGCAGTTTAACTAGTCCCTATGGCACAGATACGCAGTATTTT	CASSLTSPYGTDTQYF
NA	TRBV4-3	TRBJ1-5	TRBD1	TGCGCCAGCAGCCAAGCCGCGACAGGGGGTAGCAATCAGCCCCAGCATTTT	CASSQAATGGSNQPQHF
once	TRBV4-1	TRBJ1-6	NA	TGCGCCAGCAGCCACCCCAGACAGGCCGCACAAGATTCACCCCTCCACTTT	CASSHPRQAAQDSPLHF
NA	TRBV7-2	TRBJ1-4	NA	TGTGCCAGCAGCGGGGGGAAAGCGATCAATGAAAAACTGTTTTTT	CASSGGKAINEKLFF
NA	TRBV27	TRBJ1-1	NA	TGTGCCAGCAGTCCGGGGACCGCCGGGGACACTGAAGCTTTCTTT	CASSPGTAGDTEAFF
NA	TRBV7-9	TRBJ2-7	TRBD1	TGTGCCAGCAGCCCGGGACAGGGCTTCCACGAGCAGTACTTC	CASSPGQGFHEQYF
NA	TRBV28	TRBJ2-1	NA	TGTGCCAGCAGTTTGGCAGGGGCGGGGGCCTACAATGAGCAGTTCTTC	CASSLAGAGAYNEQFF
NA	TRBV6-5	TRBJ2-1	TRBD2	TGTGCCAGCAGTTATGGGGAGGGCGAGCAGTTCTTC	CASSYGEGEQFF
NA	TRBV12-3/TRBV12-4	TRBJ1-5	TRBD1	TGTGCCAGCAAAGACAGGGGGTGGCCCCAGCATTTT	CASKDRGWPQHF
NA	TRBV14	TRBJ1-1	NA	TGTGCCAGCAGCCTAGGGATAACTGAAGCTTTCTTT	CASSLGITEAFF
NA	TRBV4-3	TRBJ1-1	NA	TGCGCCAGCAGCCCAAGCTCGCCGTTTGGGGGCATGAACACTGAAGCTTTCTTT	CASSPSSPFGGMNTEAFF
NA	TRBV30	TRBJ1-2	NA	TGTGCCTGGAGTCCCCACTTTAACTATGGCTACACCTTC	CAWSPHFNYGYTF
NA	TRBV7-8	TRBJ2-6	NA	TGTGCCAGCACCAACGGAGCTTTGGGGGCCAACGTCCTGACTTTC	CASTNGALGANVLTF
NA	TRBV4-2	TRBJ1-1	NA	TGTGCCAGCACCCCCCTTGGAGGAGAGGACACTGAAGCTTTCTTT	CASTPLGGEDTEAFF
NA	TRBV4-1	TRBJ1-2	NA	TGCGCCAGCAGTCTCGACAGTAATTTAGTCGACTACACCTTC	CASSLDSNLVDYTF
NA	TRBV27	TRBJ2-7	NA	TGTGCCAGCAGTCCCTTACTGAGCTCCTACGAGCAGTACTTC	CASSPLLSSYEQYF
NA	TRBV2	TRBJ1-5	NA	TGTGCCAGCAGCGGTTCACAGGGCGCCTATAGCAATCAGCCCCAGCATTTT	CASSGSQGAYSNQPQHF
NA	TRBV18	TRBJ2-1	NA	TGTGCCAGCTCACCTCCCGGGACGGCCGTCGATGAGCAGTTCTTC	CASSPPGTAVDEQFF
NA	TRBV29-1	TRBJ1-1	NA	TGCAGCGTTGTAGACACTGAAGCTTTCTTT	CSVVDTEAFF
NA	TRBV6-5	TRBJ2-2	NA	TGTGCCAGCAGTACAGGGCCCACCGGGGAGCTGTTTTTT	CASSTGPTGELFF
few	TRBV7-9	TRBJ2-3	TRBD2	TGTGCCGTTCCGGGACTAGCATATCGACCGACAGATACGCAGTATTTT	CAVPGLAYRPTDTQYF
NA	TRBV4-1	TRBJ2-5	NA	TGCGCCAGCAGCCAAGGGGAGGTCAAGCAAGAGACCCAGTACTTC	CASSQGEVKQETQYF
NA	TRBV4-1	TRBJ1-1	NA	TGCGCCAGCAGCCAAGAGACGGTGGGGGCCCTGAACACTGAAGCTTTCTTT	CASSQETVGALNTEAFF
NA	TRBV5-6	TRBJ2-7	NA	TGTGCCAGCAGCCGTCCCCGACAGACCTACGAGCAGTACTTC	CASSRPRQTYEQYF
NA	TRBV19	TRBJ1-6	NA	TGTGCCAGTAGTGTTGGATCTTCGCCCCTCCACTTT	CASSVGSSPLHF